A single sample is the source of the 18 T cell receptor beta chains below, sequenced in a study of T cell repertoires and HLA-DP antigens (dated by TCRdb to the late 2010s). These receptors have no known antigen. Libraries were built with the immunoSEQ multiplex PCR assay. As stored in TCRdb, this immuneACCESS dataset retains in-frame rearrangements with V and J assigned. A fraction of the clones does not appear; measured against another copy, unresolved V genes explain less than half of the discrepancy, and the remainder lacks a known reason. The sample table shows approximately 89,000 clones, and approximately 86% are seen once. 1.7% of the sample lies in the top ten. Source material: CD4+ T cells from PBMCs. These receptors came from a man between 45 and 60 years old in good health and CMV-seronegative.

The gene calls are TRBV6-6 and TRBJ1-5; D is perhaps TRBD1 (6 bases). V lost 2 bases and J lost 4, with 12 bases in between. The CDR3 loop spans 15 amino acids. The V gene's germline CDR1 is MNHNY and CDR2 SVGAGI (reference sequence). The CDR3 nucleotides are TGTGCCAGCAGTTACGACGGGGGCGGAAATCAGCCCCAGCATTTT. This sequence encodes CASSYDGGGNQPQHF.

The J gene is TRBJ1-1, the V gene TRBV12-5; 9 nucleotides agree with TRBD1. Germline V lookup: CDR1 LGHNT, CDR2 FRNRAP. The CDR3 length is 16 residues. The J segment lost 4 bases and the V segment lost 1 base, leaving 7 bases of the junction unmatched. The CDR3 here is CASGLGRDRVRTEAFF. The CDR3 DNA sequence: TGTGCTAGTGGTTTGGGCCGGGACAGGGTTCGCACTGAAGCTTTCTTT.

The chain carries TRBV6-5 and TRBJ2-5; D perhaps matches TRBD2 (5 bases). Germline CDR1 MNHEY, CDR2 SVGAGI. The V end lost 2 bases, the J end lost 5 bases, and 9 bases lay between the germline ends. This CDR3 spans 13 amino acids. The CDR3 spells CASSYTREETQYF. The CDR3 DNA follows: TGTGCCAGCAGTTACACTAGGGAGGAGACCCAGTACTTC.

The chain uses TRBV5-1 and TRBJ2-5; 7 bases line up with TRBD1. In germline, CDR1 is SGHRS, CDR2 YFSETQ. The CDR3 extends over 14 amino acids. With V trimmed by 3 bases and J by 4 bases, 6 bases remained unmatched. CDR3 region: CASSWGQRRETQYF. Here the CDR3 DNA reads TGCGCCAGCAGCTGGGGACAGAGAAGAGAGACCCAGTACTTC.

V usage is TRBV6-5 and J usage is TRBJ1-4; 8 positions match TRBD1. The CDR3 is made up of 15 amino acids. Germline CDR1 is MNHEY and CDR2 is SVGAGI. V was clipped by 6 bases and J by 7 bases; unmatched bases: 10. This CDR3 is CASSRGRQGSEKLFF. CDR3 bases: TGTGCCAGCAGCCGAGGACGACAGGGGAGTGAAAAACTGTTTTTT.

As DNA, the CDR3 is TGTGCCAGCAGCACCCGGACTAGCGGGAGATACAATGAGCAGTTCTTC. It codes for CASSTRTSGRYNEQFF. The chain carries TRBV7-2 and TRBJ2-1; TRBD2 agrees at 13 bases. The J segment lost 4 bases and the V segment lost 5 bases, leaving 5 bases of the junction unmatched. CDR3 length: 16 amino acids. Looked up from germline, CDR1 is SGHTA and CDR2 is FQGNSA.

This sequence joins TRBV27 and TRBJ1-5; TRBD1 aligns across 8 bases. Germline lookup yields CDR1 MNHEY and CDR2 SMNVEV (reference sequence). Trimming cost V 6 bases and J 0 bases; bases outside gene matches: 7. The CDR3 is made up of 16 amino acids. DNA of the CDR3: TGTGCCAGCAGCTCCCAGACAGGGGCTAGCAATCAGCCCCAGCATTTT. This encodes CASSSQTGASNQPQHF.

The CDR3 sequence: CASSTYWGEGYGYTF. The CDR3 DNA is TGTGCCAGTAGTACATACTGGGGTGAGGGCTATGGCTACACCTTC. The gene calls are TRBV19 and TRBJ1-2; D unresolved. The CDR3 consists of 15 residues. CDR1 and CDR2 from the germline V gene are LNHDA and SQIVND (reference sequence). Trimming cost V 4 bases and J 4 bases, with 16 bases left between them.

The rearrangement links TRBV6-5 to TRBJ1-2; D uncertain. V lost 4 bases to trimming and J lost 4 bases, with 7 bases between them. CDR3 size: 12 residues. Germline CDR1 and CDR2: MNHEY and SVGAGI. This CDR3 reads CASSSSVYGYTF. The CDR3 region has the DNA TGTGCCAGCAGTTCTAGCGTCTATGGCTACACCTTC.

V usage is TRBV27 and J usage is TRBJ1-1; 7 bases line up with TRBD1. The V segment lost 5 bases and the J segment 12 bases; nucleotides outside the gene matches: 18. CDR3 length equals 15 residues. Germline V lookup: CDR1 MNHEY, CDR2 SMNVEV (reference sequence). CDR3 nucleotide sequence: TGTGCCAGCAGTCCCCTTACAGGGGCTATTAGGGGAACTTTCTTT. This translates into CASSPLTGAIRGTFF.

V is TRBV10-2 and J is TRBJ2-7, with 8 bases lining up with TRBD2. This CDR3 is 16 amino acids long. CDR1 and CDR2 from the germline V gene are WSHSY and SAAADI. V lost 7 bases to trimming and J lost 5 bases; unmatched junction nucleotides: 16. CDR3 residues: CASNGVGTGGPDEQYF. Here the CDR3 DNA reads TGCGCCAGCAATGGGGTAGGAACGGGGGGGCCTGACGAGCAGTACTTC.

The V call is TRBV27, the J call TRBJ2-3, with TRBD2 matching over 15 bases. Germline loops: CDR1 MNHEY, CDR2 SMNVEV (reference sequence). The length of the CDR3 is 17 residues. V lost 5 bases and J lost 1; bases outside the gene matches: 4. CDR3 loop: CASSPRTSGRGTDTQYF. The CDR3 nucleotides are TGTGCCAGCAGTCCCCGGACTAGCGGGAGGGGCACAGATACGCAGTATTTT.

V and J are TRBV5-6 and TRBJ2-5; D remains ambiguous. V was pared by 4 bases and J by 5 bases, with 12 bases between. CDR1 is SGHDT, CDR2 YYEEEE, per germline. This CDR3 region has 13 residues. DNA for the CDR3: TGTGCCAGCAGCCTATCGACCACGGAGACCCAGTACTTC. This gives the protein CASSLSTTETQYF. The entire variable domain, with the rest obtained from reference TRBV5-6 and TRBJ2-5, is as follows: DAGVTQSPTHLIKTRGQQVTLRCSPKSGHDTVSWYQQALGQGPQFIFQYYEEEERQRGNFPDRFSGHQFPNYSSELNVNALLLGDSALYLCASSLSTTETQYFGPGTRLLVL.

The V call is TRBV6-5, the J call TRBJ2-7, with 10 bases that match TRBD1. The CDR3 loop spans 15 amino acids. Losses at the gene ends were 2 bases for V and 2 bases for J; bases not matched to a gene: 3. Germline loops: CDR1 MNHEY, CDR2 SVGAGI. The CDR3 region is CASSYPGQGTYEQYF. The CDR3 nucleotides are TGTGCCAGCAGTTACCCGGGACAGGGGACCTACGAGCAGTACTTC.

The chain joins TRBV28 to TRBJ2-7; 8 bases fit TRBD2. Germline-derived CDR1 and CDR2 are MDHEN and SYDVKM. J lost 3 bases, V lost 4 bases, and 5 bases had no gene match. This CDR3 has 14 amino acids. CDR3 protein: CASSSSGTSYEQYF. Written as DNA, the CDR3 is TGTGCCAGCAGTTCCTCCGGGACTAGCTACGAGCAGTACTTC.

V gene TRBV28 combines with J gene TRBJ1-2; a possible D gene is TRBD1 (6 bases). The CDR3 loop spans 14 amino acids. Trimming removed 6 bases at V and 4 bases at J, with 15 bases between. CDR1 and CDR2 (germline): MDHEN, SYDVKM. The CDR3 is CASRPQVGGYGYTF. CDR3 nucleotide sequence: TGTGCCAGCAGGCCCCAAGTAGGGGGCTATGGCTACACCTTC.

This clone was seen only once. This chain links TRBV6-5 with TRBJ1-2; D remains ambiguous. V lost 6 bases and J lost 1, with 9 bases in between. The CDR3 consists of 13 residues. CDR1 is MNHEY and CDR2 is SVGAGI in the germline V gene. The DNA of the CDR3 is TGTGCCAGCAGCGGCTCCGGTAACTATGGCTACACCTTC. This translates into CASSGSGNYGYTF.

The chain combines TRBV18 with TRBJ2-3, with 7 bases matching TRBD2. The J segment lost 8 bases and the V segment lost 2 bases, leaving 13 bases of the junction unmatched. This CDR3 has 16 residues. Germline V gene data show CDR1 as KGHSH and CDR2 as LQKENI. The CDR3 is CASSPITSDRMITQYF. CDR3 nucleotide sequence: TGTGCCAGCTCACCAATCACTAGCGATAGGATGATTACGCAGTATTTT.